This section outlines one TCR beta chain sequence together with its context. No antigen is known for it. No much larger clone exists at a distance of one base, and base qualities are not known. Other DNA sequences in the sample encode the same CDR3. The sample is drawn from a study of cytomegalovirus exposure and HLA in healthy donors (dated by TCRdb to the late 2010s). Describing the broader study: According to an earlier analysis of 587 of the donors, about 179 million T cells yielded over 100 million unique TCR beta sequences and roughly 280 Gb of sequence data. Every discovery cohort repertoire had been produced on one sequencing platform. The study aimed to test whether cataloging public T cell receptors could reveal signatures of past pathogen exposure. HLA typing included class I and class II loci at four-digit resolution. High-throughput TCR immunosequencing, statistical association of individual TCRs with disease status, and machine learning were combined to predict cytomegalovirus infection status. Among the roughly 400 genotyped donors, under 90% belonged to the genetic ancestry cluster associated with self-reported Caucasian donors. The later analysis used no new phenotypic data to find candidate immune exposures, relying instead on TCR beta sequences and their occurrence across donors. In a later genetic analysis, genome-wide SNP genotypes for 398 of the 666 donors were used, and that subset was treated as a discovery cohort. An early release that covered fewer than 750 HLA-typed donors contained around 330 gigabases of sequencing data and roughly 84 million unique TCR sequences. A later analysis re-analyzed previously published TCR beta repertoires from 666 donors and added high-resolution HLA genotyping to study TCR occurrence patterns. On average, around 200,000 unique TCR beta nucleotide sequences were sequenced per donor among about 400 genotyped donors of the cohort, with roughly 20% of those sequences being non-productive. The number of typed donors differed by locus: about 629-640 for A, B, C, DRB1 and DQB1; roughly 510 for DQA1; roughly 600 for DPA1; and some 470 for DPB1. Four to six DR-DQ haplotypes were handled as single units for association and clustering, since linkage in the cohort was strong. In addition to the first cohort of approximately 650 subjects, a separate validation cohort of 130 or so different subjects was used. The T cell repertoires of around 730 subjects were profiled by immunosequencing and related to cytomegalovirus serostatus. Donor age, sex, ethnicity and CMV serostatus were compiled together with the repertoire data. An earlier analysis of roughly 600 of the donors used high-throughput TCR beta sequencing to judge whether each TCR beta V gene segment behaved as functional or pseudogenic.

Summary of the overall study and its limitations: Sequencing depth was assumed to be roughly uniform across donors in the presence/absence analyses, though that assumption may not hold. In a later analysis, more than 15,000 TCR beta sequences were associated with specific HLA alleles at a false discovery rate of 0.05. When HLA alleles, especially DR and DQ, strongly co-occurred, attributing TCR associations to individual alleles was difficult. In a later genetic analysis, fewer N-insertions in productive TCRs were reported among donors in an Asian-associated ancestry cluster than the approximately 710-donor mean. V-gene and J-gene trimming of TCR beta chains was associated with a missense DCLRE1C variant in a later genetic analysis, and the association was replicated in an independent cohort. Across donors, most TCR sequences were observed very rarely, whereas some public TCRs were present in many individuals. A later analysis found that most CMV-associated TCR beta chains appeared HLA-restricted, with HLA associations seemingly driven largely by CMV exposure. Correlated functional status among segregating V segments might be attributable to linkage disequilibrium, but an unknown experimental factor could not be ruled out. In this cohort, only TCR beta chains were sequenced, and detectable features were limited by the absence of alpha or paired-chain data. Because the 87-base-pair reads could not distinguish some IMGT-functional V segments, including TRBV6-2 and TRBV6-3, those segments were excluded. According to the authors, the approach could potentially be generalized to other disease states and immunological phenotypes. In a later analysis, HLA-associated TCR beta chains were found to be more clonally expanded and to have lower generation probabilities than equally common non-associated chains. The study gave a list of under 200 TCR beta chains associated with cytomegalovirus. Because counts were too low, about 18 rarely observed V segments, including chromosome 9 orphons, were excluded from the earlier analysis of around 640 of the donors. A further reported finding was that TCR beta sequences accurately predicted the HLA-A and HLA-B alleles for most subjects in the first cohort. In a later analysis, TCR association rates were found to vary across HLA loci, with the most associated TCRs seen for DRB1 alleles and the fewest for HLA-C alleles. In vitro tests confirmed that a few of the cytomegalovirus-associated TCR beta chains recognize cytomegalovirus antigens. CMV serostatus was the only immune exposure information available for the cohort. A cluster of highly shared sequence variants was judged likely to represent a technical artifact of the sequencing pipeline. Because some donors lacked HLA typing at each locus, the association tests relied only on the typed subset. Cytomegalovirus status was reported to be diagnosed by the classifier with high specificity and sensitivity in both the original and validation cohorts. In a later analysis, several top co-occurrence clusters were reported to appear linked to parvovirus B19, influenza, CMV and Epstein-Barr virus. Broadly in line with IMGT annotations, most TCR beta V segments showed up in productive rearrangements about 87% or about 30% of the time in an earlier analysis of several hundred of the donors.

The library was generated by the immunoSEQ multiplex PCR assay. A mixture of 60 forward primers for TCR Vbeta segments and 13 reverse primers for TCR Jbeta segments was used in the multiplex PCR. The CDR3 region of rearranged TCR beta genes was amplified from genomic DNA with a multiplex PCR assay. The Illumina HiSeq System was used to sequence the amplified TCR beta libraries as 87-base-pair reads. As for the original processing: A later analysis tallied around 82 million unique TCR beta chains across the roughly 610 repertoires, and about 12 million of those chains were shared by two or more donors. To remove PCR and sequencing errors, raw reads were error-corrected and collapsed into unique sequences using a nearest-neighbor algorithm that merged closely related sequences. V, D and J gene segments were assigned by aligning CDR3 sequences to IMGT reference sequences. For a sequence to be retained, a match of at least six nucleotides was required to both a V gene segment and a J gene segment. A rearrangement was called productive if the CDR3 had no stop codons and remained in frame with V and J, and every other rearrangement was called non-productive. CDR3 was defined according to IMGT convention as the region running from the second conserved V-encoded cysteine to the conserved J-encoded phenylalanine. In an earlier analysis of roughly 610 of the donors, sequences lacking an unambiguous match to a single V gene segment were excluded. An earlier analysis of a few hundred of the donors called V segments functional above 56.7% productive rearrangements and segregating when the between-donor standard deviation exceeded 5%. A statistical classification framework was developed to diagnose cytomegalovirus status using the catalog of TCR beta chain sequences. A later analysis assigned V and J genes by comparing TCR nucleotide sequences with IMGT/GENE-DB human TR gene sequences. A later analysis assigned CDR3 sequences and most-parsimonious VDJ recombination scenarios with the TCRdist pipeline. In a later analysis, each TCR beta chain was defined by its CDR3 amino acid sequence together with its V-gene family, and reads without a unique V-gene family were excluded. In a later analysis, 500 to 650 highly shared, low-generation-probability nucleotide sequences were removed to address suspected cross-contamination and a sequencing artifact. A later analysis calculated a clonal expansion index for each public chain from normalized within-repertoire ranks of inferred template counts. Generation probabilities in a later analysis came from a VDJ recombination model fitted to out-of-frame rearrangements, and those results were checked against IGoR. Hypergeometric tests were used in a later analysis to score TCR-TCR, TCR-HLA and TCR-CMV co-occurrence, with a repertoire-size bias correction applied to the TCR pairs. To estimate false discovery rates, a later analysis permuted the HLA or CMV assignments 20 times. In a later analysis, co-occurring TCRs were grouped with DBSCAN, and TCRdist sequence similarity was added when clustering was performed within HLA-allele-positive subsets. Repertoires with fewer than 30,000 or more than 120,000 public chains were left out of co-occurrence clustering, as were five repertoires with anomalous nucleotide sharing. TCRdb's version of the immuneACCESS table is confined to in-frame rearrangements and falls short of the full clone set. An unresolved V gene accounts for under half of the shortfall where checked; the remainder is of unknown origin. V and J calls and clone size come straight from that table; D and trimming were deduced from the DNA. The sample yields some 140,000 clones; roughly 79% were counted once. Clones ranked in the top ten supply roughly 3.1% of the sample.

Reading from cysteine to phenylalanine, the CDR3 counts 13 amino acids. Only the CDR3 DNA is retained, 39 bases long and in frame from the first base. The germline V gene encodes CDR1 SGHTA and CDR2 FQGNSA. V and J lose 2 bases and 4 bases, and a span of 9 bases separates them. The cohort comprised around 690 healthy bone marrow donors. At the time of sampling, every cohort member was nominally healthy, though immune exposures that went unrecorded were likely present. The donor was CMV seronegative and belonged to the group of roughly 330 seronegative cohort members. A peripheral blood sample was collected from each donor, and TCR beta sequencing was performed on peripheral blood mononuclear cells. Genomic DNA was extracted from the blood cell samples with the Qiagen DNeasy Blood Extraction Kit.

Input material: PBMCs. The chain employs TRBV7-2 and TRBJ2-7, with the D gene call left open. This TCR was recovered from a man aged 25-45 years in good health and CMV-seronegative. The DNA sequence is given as TGTGCCAGCAGCTTACTAGGCGGATACGAGCAGTACTTC. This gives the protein CASSLLGGYEQYF.